Listed below are T cell receptor beta chains from one sample, sequenced in a study of blood T cell repertoires in COVID-19. Profiling relied on immunoSEQ multiplex PCR, and the TCRdb table lists in-frame clones only, not all of them. The repertoire holds tens of thousands of clones, with about nine tenths as singletons. Specimen: peripheral blood. These receptors all come from a man in his fifties or sixties with acute or convalescent COVID-19. Each CDR3 is given with its conserved first and last residue. The order of the fields is clone size, V gene, J gene, D gene, CDR3 protein, CDR3 DNA. A D gene is named only where the DNA matches it firmly. Clone size is given for some rows only: seen once, a few or many times, or a class if the clone is expanded.

clone_size: -
v_call: TRBV18
j_call: TRBJ2-7
d_call: TRBD1
cdr3_aa: CASSPGTGGHEQYF
cdr3_nt: TGTGCCAGCTCACCAGGGACAGGGGGACACGAGCAGTACTTC

clone_size: -
v_call: TRBV2
j_call: TRBJ1-4
d_call: -
cdr3_aa: CASSAPGEKLFF
cdr3_nt: TGTGCCAGCAGTGCACCAGGAGAAAAACTGTTTTTT

clone_size: -
v_call: TRBV7-3
j_call: TRBJ1-2
d_call: TRBD1
cdr3_aa: CASGLGGQGARGYTF
cdr3_nt: TGTGCCAGCGGACTCGGAGGCCAGGGGGCGCGTGGCTACACCTTC

clone_size: -
v_call: TRBV6-1
j_call: TRBJ2-7
d_call: -
cdr3_aa: CASSETLHFWQGVLDEQYF
cdr3_nt: TGTGCCAGCAGTGAAACCCTCCATTTTTGGCAGGGTGTGCTCGACGAGCAGTACTTC

clone_size: -
v_call: TRBV13
j_call: TRBJ2-3
d_call: TRBD1
cdr3_aa: CASSKGTGGTDTQYF
cdr3_nt: TGTGCCAGCAGCAAAGGGACAGGGGGCACAGATACGCAGTATTTT

clone_size: -
v_call: TRBV9
j_call: TRBJ2-3
d_call: -
cdr3_aa: CASSAGSTDTQYF
cdr3_nt: TGTGCCAGCAGCGCCGGTAGCACAGATACGCAGTATTTT

clone_size: -
v_call: TRBV24-1
j_call: TRBJ2-1
d_call: TRBD1
cdr3_aa: CATSDLRGGAVNEQFF
cdr3_nt: TGTGCCACCAGTGATTTAAGAGGGGGCGCGGTCAATGAGCAGTTCTTC

clone_size: -
v_call: TRBV21-1
j_call: TRBJ1-3
d_call: -
cdr3_aa: CASHWEDHTIYF
cdr3_nt: TGTGCCAGCCACTGGGAGGACCACACCATATATTTT

clone_size: -
v_call: TRBV2
j_call: TRBJ1-2
d_call: TRBD1
cdr3_aa: CASSERRGQAGYTF
cdr3_nt: TGTGCCAGCAGTGAACGCAGGGGGCAGGCTGGCTACACCTTC

clone_size: -
v_call: TRBV2
j_call: TRBJ1-6
d_call: -
cdr3_aa: CASSEARNNSPLHF
cdr3_nt: TGTGCCAGCAGTGAAGCGCGTAATAATTCACCCCTCCACTTT

clone_size: -
v_call: TRBV6-6
j_call: TRBJ2-2
d_call: TRBD1
cdr3_aa: CASSQDRAGTGELFF
cdr3_nt: TGTGCCAGCAGTCAGGACAGGGCCGGCACCGGGGAGCTGTTTTTT

clone_size: -
v_call: TRBV27
j_call: TRBJ1-5
d_call: TRBD1
cdr3_aa: CASSPAGGSNQPQHF
cdr3_nt: TGTGCCAGCAGCCCTGCAGGGGGGAGCAATCAGCCCCAGCATTTT

clone_size: -
v_call: TRBV30
j_call: TRBJ1-2
d_call: -
cdr3_aa: CAWSEARGGYTF
cdr3_nt: TGTGCCTGGAGTGAGGCTCGCGGAGGCTACACCTTC

clone_size: -
v_call: TRBV6-5
j_call: TRBJ1-1
d_call: -
cdr3_aa: CASNRGGEAFF
cdr3_nt: TGTGCCAGCAACCGGGGTGGTGAAGCTTTCTTT

clone_size: -
v_call: TRBV7-9
j_call: TRBJ2-5
d_call: TRBD1
cdr3_aa: CASSFRTGGETQYF
cdr3_nt: TGTGCCAGCAGCTTCCGGACAGGTGGAGAGACCCAGTACTTC

clone_size: -
v_call: TRBV2
j_call: TRBJ1-5
d_call: -
cdr3_aa: CASSLEGRSSNQPQHF
cdr3_nt: TGTGCCAGCAGCCTTGAGGGCAGATCTAGCAATCAGCCCCAGCATTTT

clone_size: -
v_call: TRBV5-1
j_call: TRBJ1-1
d_call: -
cdr3_aa: CASSFSGRSNTEAFF
cdr3_nt: TGCGCCAGCAGCTTCTCAGGGCGATCGAACACTGAAGCTTTCTTT

clone_size: -
v_call: TRBV7-9
j_call: TRBJ1-6
d_call: TRBD1
cdr3_aa: CASSKRTGGNSPLHF
cdr3_nt: TGTGCCAGCAGCAAAAGGACAGGGGGTAATTCACCCCTCCACTTT

clone_size: -
v_call: TRBV5-1
j_call: TRBJ1-6
d_call: -
cdr3_aa: CASSLGDTRDDSPLHF
cdr3_nt: TGCGCCAGCAGCTTGGGGGACACAAGGGACGATTCACCCCTCCACTTT

clone_size: -
v_call: TRBV6-5
j_call: TRBJ1-3
d_call: -
cdr3_aa: CASRVFSGNTIYF
cdr3_nt: TGTGCCAGCCGGGTTTTCTCTGGAAACACCATATATTTT

clone_size: -
v_call: TRBV15
j_call: TRBJ1-5
d_call: -
cdr3_aa: CATSRSGGVGQPQHF
cdr3_nt: TGTGCCACCAGCAGATCCGGGGGAGTGGGGCAGCCCCAGCATTTT

clone_size: -
v_call: TRBV18
j_call: TRBJ1-4
d_call: TRBD1
cdr3_aa: CASSPQGAQTFGMFF
cdr3_nt: TGTGCCAGCTCACCCCAGGGGGCGCAAACCTTTGGAATGTTTTTT

clone_size: -
v_call: TRBV6-1
j_call: TRBJ2-1
d_call: TRBD2
cdr3_aa: CASSEERSSGGAGNEQFF
cdr3_nt: TGTGCCAGCAGTGAAGAGAGGTCTAGCGGGGGGGCGGGCAATGAGCAGTTCTTC

clone_size: -
v_call: TRBV10-2
j_call: TRBJ2-3
d_call: -
cdr3_aa: CASLRAGSVDTQYF
cdr3_nt: TGCGCCAGCTTACGGGCAGGGTCGGTAGATACGCAGTATTTT

clone_size: -
v_call: TRBV5-4
j_call: TRBJ2-6
d_call: TRBD1
cdr3_aa: CASSSPTGSSGANVLTF
cdr3_nt: TGTGCCAGCAGCTCCCCGACAGGGAGCTCTGGGGCCAACGTCCTGACTTTC

clone_size: -
v_call: TRBV29-1
j_call: TRBJ1-1
d_call: -
cdr3_aa: CSAQGRMNTEAFF
cdr3_nt: TGCAGCGCACAGGGCCGAATGAACACTGAAGCTTTCTTT

clone_size: -
v_call: TRBV11-2
j_call: TRBJ2-1
d_call: -
cdr3_aa: CASSLDGAGNNEQFF
cdr3_nt: TGTGCCAGCAGCTTAGATGGGGCAGGTAACAATGAGCAGTTCTTC

clone_size: -
v_call: TRBV5-1
j_call: TRBJ1-2
d_call: -
cdr3_aa: CASRSQATYGYTF
cdr3_nt: TGCGCCAGCAGAAGTCAGGCGACCTATGGCTACACCTTC

clone_size: -
v_call: TRBV2
j_call: TRBJ2-7
d_call: TRBD1
cdr3_aa: CASMWRGQGSSEQYF
cdr3_nt: TGTGCCAGCATGTGGCGAGGACAGGGATCCAGCGAGCAGTACTTC

clone_size: -
v_call: TRBV7-9
j_call: TRBJ1-6
d_call: -
cdr3_aa: CASSFGLQGNNNSPLHF
cdr3_nt: TGTGCCAGCAGTTTCGGATTACAGGGAAACAATAATTCACCCCTCCACTTT

clone_size: -
v_call: TRBV19
j_call: TRBJ1-2
d_call: -
cdr3_aa: CASSTRPYGYTF
cdr3_nt: TGTGCCAGTAGTACCCGTCCCTATGGCTACACCTTC

clone_size: -
v_call: TRBV6-6
j_call: TRBJ2-5
d_call: -
cdr3_aa: CASSYRGAGETQYF
cdr3_nt: TGTGCCAGCAGTTACCGAGGGGCGGGGGAGACCCAGTACTTC

clone_size: -
v_call: TRBV30
j_call: TRBJ2-7
d_call: -
cdr3_aa: CAWTRGVYEQYF
cdr3_nt: TGTGCCTGGACCAGGGGAGTCTACGAGCAGTACTTC

clone_size: once
v_call: TRBV27
j_call: TRBJ1-2
d_call: TRBD1
cdr3_aa: CASSPRDRGIYGYTF
cdr3_nt: TGTGCCAGCAGTCCCCGGGACAGGGGTATCTATGGCTACACCTTC

clone_size: -
v_call: TRBV3-1/TRBV3-2
j_call: TRBJ2-2
d_call: -
cdr3_aa: CASSQVSRTGELFF
cdr3_nt: TGTGCCAGCAGCCAAGTCTCCCGCACCGGGGAGCTGTTTTTT

clone_size: -
v_call: TRBV25-1
j_call: TRBJ1-1
d_call: -
cdr3_aa: CASSDRRRTEAFF
cdr3_nt: TGTGCCAGCAGTGACAGGAGGCGGACTGAAGCTTTCTTT

clone_size: -
v_call: TRBV9
j_call: TRBJ2-1
d_call: TRBD2
cdr3_aa: CASSVRTSASYNEQFF
cdr3_nt: TGTGCCAGCAGCGTACGGACTAGCGCTTCCTACAATGAGCAGTTCTTC